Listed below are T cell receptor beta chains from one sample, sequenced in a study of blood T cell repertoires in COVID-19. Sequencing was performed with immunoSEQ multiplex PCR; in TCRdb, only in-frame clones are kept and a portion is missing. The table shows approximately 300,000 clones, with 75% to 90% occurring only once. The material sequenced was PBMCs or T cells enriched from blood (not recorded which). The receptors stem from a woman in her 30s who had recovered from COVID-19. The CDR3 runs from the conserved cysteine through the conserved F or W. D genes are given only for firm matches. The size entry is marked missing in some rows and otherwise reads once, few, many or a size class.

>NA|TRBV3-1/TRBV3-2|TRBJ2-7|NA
TGTGCCAGCAGCCAAGAGGGGAGGGAGCAGTACTTC
CASSQEGREQYF
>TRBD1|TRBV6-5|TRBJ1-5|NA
TGTGCCAGCAGTCCCCGGGGCAGGGGGAATCAGCCCCAGCATTTT
CASSPRGRGNQPQHF
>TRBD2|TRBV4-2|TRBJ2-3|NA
TGTGCCAGCCGGACTAGCGGAGCTAGCACAGATACGCAGTATTTT
CASRTSGASTDTQYF
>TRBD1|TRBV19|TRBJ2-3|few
TGTGCCAGTAAAACAGGGGGCACAGATACGCAGTATTTT
CASKTGGTDTQYF
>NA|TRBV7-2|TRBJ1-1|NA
TGTGCCAGCAGCTTACAGAACACTGAAGCTTTCTTT
CASSLQNTEAFF
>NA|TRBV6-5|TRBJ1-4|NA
TGTGCCAGCAGCCGATCCACTACCCGTAATGAAAAACTGTTTTTT
CASSRSTTRNEKLFF
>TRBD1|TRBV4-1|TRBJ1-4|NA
TGCGCCAGCAGGAAGACCGGGACAGGGGGGGAAAAACTGTTTTTT
CASRKTGTGGEKLFF
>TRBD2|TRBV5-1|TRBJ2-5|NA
TGCGCCAGCAGCTTGGATGGGACTAGCGGGGAGACCCAGTACTTC
CASSLDGTSGETQYF
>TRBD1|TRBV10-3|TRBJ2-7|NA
TGTGCCATCAGTGATCTGGGACAGGGGGTCAACGAGCAGTACTTC
CAISDLGQGVNEQYF
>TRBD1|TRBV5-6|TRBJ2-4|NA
TGTGCCAGCAGGGCAGAACAGGGGATGGCCAAAAACATTCAGTACTTC
CASRAEQGMAKNIQYF
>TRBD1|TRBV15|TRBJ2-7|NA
TGTGCCACCAGTAACGAAAGAGTAGGACAGGCTTACGAGCAGTACTTC
CATSNERVGQAYEQYF
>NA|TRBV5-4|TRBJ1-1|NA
TGTGCCAGCAGCTTGGCCGGGGCGGAGGGCACTGAAGCTTTCTTT
CASSLAGAEGTEAFF
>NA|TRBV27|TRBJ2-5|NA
TGTGCCAGCAGTTTAGGGGGCAGGGAAGAGACCCAGTACTTC
CASSLGGREETQYF
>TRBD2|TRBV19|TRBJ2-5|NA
TGTGCCAGTAGTCCCGCGCTAGCGGGGGAAATTCACCAAGAGACCCAGTACTTC
CASSPALAGEIHQETQYF
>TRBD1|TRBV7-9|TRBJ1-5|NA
TGTGCCAGCAGTCATAATGGCATACAGGGGATGGGCAATCAGCCCCAGCATTTT
CASSHNGIQGMGNQPQHF
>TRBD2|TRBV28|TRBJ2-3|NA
TGTGCCAGCACTAGCGGGGGAGGGGCAGATACGCAGTATTTT
CASTSGGGADTQYF
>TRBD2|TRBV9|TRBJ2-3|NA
TGTGCCAGCAGCGTAGGACTAGCGGCCACAGATACGCAGTATTTT
CASSVGLAATDTQYF
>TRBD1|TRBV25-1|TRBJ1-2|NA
TGTGCCAGCAGTGGACCCGGACTCCTACAGGGGCCGTTCGGTGGCTACACCTTC
CASSGPGLLQGPFGGYTF
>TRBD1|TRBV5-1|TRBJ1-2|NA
TGCGCCAGCAGCGTCACAGGGGCCCTACATGGCTACACCTTC
CASSVTGALHGYTF
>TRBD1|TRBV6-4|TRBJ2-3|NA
TGTGCCAGCAGGGGACAGGGTACTAGCACAGATACGCAGTATTTT
CASRGQGTSTDTQYF
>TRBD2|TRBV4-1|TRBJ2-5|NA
TGCGCCAGCAGCCCGGGGGAGGGGAAAGAGACCCAGTACTTC
CASSPGEGKETQYF
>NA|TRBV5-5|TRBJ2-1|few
TGTGCCAGCAGCCTGAAACCGGGACTGGTGAGGAATGAGCAGTTCTTC
CASSLKPGLVRNEQFF
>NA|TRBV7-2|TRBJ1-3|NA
TGTGCCAGCAGCTTCGGACGAGGGTACTCTGGAAACACCATATATTTT
CASSFGRGYSGNTIYF
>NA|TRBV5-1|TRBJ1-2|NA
TGCGCCAGCAGCGAAGGAGGGCCTGGGGTTGACTACACCTTC
CASSEGGPGVDYTF
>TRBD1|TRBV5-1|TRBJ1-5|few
TGCGCCAGCAGCTCCGGGACAGGTCGTGATCAGCCCCAGCATTTT
CASSSGTGRDQPQHF
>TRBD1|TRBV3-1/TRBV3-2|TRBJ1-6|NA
TGTGCCAGCAGCCCCCGGGACAGGGGAAATTCACCCCTCCACTTT
CASSPRDRGNSPLHF
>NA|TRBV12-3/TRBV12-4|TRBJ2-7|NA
TGTGCCAGCAGTTCGCTACTTCGCGAGCAGTACTTC
CASSSLLREQYF
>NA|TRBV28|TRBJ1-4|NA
TGTGCCAGCAGATTCGGAGGGTCTAATGAAAAACTGTTTTTT
CASRFGGSNEKLFF
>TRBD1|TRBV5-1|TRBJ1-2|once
TGCGCCAGCAGCGCCAAACTGGGACAGCTATCTAACTATGGCTACACCTTC
CASSAKLGQLSNYGYTF
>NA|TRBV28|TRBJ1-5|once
TGTGCCTGGGGGGGAGAAAGCAATCAGCCCCAGCATTTT
CAWGGESNQPQHF
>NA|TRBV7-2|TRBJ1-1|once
TGTGCCGGGACCGACAGGATGAACACTGAAGCTTTCTTT
CAGTDRMNTEAFF
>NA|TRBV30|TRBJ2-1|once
TGTGCCTGGAGCTACAGGGTAGGTGAGCAGTTCTTC
CAWSYRVGEQFF
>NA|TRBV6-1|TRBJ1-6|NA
TGTGCCAGCAGTGAAGTGCTCCTGAGCTCAAGACTCCACTTT
CASSEVLLSSRLHF
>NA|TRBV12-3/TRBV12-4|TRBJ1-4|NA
TGTGCCAGCAGTTTGGGCTCAGGGAAGAAACTGTTTTTT
CASSLGSGKKLFF
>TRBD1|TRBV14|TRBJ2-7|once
TGTGCCAGCAGCCAAGACCCCTTGACAGGGAACCTTTCCTACGAGCAGTACTTC
CASSQDPLTGNLSYEQYF
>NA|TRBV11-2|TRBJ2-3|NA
TGTGCCAGCAGCTCGGCCGGGACATCCTATTACACAGATACGCAGTATTTT
CASSSAGTSYYTDTQYF
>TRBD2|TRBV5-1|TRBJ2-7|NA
TGCGCCAGCAGCTTCGGGAGCGGGAGCGGATACGAGCAGTACTTC
CASSFGSGSGYEQYF